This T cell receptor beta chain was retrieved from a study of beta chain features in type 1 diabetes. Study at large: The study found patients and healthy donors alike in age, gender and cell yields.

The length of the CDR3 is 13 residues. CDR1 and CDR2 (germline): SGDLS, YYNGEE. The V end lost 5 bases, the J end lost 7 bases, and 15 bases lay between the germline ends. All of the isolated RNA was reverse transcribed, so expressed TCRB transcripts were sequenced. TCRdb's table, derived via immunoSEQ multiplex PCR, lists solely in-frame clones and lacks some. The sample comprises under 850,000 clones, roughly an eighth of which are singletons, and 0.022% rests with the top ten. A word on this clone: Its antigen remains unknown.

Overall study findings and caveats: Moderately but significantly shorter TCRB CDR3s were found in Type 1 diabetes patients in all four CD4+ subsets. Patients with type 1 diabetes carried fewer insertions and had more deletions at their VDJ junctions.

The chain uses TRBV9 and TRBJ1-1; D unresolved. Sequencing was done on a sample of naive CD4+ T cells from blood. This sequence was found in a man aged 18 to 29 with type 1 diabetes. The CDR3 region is CASSPRWTDEAFF. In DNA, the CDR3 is TGTGCCAGCAGTCCCCGATGGACTGATGAAGCTTTCTTT.